This TCR beta chain came from a study of blood T cell repertoires in COVID-19. Across the whole study: Material from acute and convalescent COVID-19 was sourced from the United States, Italy and Spain. Sample material is recorded as cDNA or gDNA derived from T cells, B-cell-depleted T cells, or PBMCs.

Per the authors' pipeline: Counts of nucleated cells, estimated from reference gene primer amplification, were obtained. Data came from immunoSEQ multiplex PCR; TCRdb stores just in-frame clones and leaves some out. The V and J calls and clone size are taken from that table; D and trimming were inferred from the DNA. The sample consists of roughly 120,000 clones, around four fifths of them appearing once. This clone was seen a single time. CDR3 length equals 15 residues. The germline CDR1 and CDR2 sequences are SGHDT and YYEEEE. Trimming removed 0 bases from V and 4 bases from J, with 11 bases in between.

This sequence originates from a man between 65 and 80 years old with active or convalescent COVID-19. Input material: peripheral blood. The genes are TRBV5-6 and TRBJ2-1; maybe TRBD2 (6 bases). In DNA form, the CDR3 reads TGTGCCAGCAGCTTGGTGGGGGGACTTTACAATGAGCAGTTCTTC. This sequence encodes CASSLVGGLYNEQFF.